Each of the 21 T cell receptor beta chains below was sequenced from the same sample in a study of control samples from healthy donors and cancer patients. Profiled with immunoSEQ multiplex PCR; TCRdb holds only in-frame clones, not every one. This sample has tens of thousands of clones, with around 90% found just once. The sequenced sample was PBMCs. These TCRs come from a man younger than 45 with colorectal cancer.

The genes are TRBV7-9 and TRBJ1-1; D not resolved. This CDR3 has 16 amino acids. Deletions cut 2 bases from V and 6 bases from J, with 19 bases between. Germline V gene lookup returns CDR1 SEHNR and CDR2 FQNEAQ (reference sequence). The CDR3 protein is CASSLNSSPVMSEAFF. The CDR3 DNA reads TGTGCCAGCAGCTTAAATTCCTCTCCCGTCATGTCTGAAGCTTTCTTT. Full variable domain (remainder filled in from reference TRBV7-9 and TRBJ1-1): DTGVSQNPRHKITKRGQNVTFRCDPISEHNRLYWYRQTLGQGPEFLTYFQNEAQLEKSRLLSDRFSAERPKGSFSTLEIQRTEQGDSAMYLCASSLNSSPVMSEAFFGQGTRLTVV.

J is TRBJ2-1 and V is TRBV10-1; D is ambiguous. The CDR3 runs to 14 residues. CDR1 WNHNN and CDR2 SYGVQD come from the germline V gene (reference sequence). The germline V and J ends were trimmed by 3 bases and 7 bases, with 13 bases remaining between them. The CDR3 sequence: CASSDGLNRNEQFF. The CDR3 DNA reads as TGCGCCAGCAGTGATGGCCTTAATCGGAATGAGCAGTTCTTC.

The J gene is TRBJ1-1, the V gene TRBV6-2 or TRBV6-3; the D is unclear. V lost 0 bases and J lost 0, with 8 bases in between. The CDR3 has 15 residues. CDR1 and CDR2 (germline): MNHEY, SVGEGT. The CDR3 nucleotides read TGTGCCAGCAGTTACTCGATGCGCCTGAACACTGAAGCTTTCTTT. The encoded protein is CASSYSMRLNTEAFF.

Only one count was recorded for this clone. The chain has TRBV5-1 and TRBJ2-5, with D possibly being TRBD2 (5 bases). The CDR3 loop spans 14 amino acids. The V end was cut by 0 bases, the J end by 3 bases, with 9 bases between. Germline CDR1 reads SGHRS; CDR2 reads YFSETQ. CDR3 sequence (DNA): TGCGCCAGCAGCTTGGGGGGAGTCAAAGAGACCCAGTACTTC. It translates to CASSLGGVKETQYF.

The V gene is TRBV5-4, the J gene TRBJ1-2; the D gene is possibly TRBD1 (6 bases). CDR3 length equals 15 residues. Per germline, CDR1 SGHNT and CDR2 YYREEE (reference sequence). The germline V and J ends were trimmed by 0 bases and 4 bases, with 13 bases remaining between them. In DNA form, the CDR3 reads TGTGCCAGCAGCTTGGAACAGGGAGGAATCTATGGCTACACCTTC. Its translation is CASSLEQGGIYGYTF.

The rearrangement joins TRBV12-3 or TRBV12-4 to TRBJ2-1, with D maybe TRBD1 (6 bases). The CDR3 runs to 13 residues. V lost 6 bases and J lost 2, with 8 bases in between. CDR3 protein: CASSWDTYNEQFF. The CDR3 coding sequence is TGTGCCAGCAGCTGGGACACCTACAATGAGCAGTTCTTC.

The CDR3 spells CASSPRDGFYGYTF. CDR3 bases: TGTGCCAGCTCACCAAGGGACGGATTCTATGGCTACACCTTC. V gene TRBV18 combines with J gene TRBJ1-2; maybe TRBD1 (5 bases). V was shortened by 2 bases and J by 4 bases, with 11 bases between the two germline ends. The V gene's germline CDR1 is KGHSH and CDR2 LQKENI. The length of the CDR3 is 14 residues.

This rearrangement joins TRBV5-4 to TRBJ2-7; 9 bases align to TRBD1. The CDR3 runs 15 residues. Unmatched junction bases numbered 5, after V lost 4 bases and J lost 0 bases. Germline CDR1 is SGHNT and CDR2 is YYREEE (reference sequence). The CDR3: CASSRTGETSYEQYF. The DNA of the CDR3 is TGTGCCAGCAGCCGGACAGGGGAGACCTCCTACGAGCAGTACTTC.

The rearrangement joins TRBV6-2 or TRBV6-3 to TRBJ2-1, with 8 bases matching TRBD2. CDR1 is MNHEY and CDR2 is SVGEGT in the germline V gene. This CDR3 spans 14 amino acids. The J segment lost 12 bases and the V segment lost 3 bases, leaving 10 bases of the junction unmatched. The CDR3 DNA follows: TGTGCCAGCAGTTATAGCGGGGCCACCACAGGGCAGTTCTTC. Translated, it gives CASSYSGATTGQFF.

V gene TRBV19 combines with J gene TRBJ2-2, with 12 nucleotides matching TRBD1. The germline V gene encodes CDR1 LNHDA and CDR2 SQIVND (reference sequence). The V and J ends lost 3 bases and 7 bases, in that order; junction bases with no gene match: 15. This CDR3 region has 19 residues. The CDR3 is CASSIQPWDRGLESGELFF. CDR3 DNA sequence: TGTGCCAGTAGTATTCAGCCCTGGGACAGGGGGCTGGAGAGCGGGGAGCTGTTTTTT. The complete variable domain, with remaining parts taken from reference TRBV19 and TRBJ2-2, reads DGGITQSPKYLFRKEGQNVTLSCEQNLNHDAMYWYRQDPGQGLRLIYYSQIVNDFQKGDIAEGYSVSREKKESFPLTVTSAQKNPTAFYLCASSIQPWDRGLESGELFFGEGSRLTVL.

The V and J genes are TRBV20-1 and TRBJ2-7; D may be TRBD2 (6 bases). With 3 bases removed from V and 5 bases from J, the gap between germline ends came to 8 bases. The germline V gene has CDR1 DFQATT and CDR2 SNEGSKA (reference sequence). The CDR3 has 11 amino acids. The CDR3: CSASIADEQYF. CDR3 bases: TGCAGTGCTAGTATAGCGGACGAGCAGTACTTC.

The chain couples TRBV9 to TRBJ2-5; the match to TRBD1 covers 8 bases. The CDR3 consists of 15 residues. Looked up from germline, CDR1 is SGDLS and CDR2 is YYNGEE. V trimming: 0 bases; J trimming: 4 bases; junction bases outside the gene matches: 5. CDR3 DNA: TGTGCCAGCAGCGTAGCCCCAGACAGGGGAGAGACCCAGTACTTC. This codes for CASSVAPDRGETQYF.

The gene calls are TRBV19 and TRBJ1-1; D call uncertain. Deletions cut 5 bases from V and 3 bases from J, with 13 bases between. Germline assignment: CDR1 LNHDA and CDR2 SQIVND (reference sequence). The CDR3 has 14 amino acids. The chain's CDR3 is CASSPTAGDTEAFF. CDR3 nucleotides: TGTGCCAGTAGTCCCACAGCCGGGGACACTGAAGCTTTCTTT.

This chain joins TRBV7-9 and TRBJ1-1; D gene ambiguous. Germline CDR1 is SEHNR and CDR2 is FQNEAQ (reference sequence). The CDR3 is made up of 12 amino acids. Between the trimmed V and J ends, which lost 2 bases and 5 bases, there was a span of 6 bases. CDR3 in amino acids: CASSLLGTEAFF. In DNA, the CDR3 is TGTGCCAGCAGCTTACTAGGGACTGAAGCTTTCTTT.

CDR3: CASSQHTGYGYTF. In DNA form, the CDR3 reads TGCGCCAGCAGCCAACATACAGGGTATGGCTACACCTTC. This chain uses TRBV4-3 with TRBJ1-2; D perhaps matches TRBD1 (6 bases). Trimming stripped 2 bases from V and 5 bases from J, with 9 bases between. Germline-derived CDR1 and CDR2 are LGHNA and YSLEER. The CDR3 is 13 amino acids.

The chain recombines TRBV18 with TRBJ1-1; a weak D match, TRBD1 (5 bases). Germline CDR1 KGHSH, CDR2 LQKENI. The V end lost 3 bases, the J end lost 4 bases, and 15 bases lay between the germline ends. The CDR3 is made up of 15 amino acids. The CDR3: CASSPSGGLGTEAFF. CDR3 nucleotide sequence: TGTGCCAGCTCACCTTCGGGGGGGTTGGGCACTGAAGCTTTCTTT.

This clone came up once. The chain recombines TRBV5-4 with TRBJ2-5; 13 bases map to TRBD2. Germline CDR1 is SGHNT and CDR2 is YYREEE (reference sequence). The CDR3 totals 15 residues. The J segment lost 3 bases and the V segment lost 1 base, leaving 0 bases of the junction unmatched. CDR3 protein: CASSLTSGGEETQYF. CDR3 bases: TGTGCCAGCAGCTTGACTAGCGGGGGGGAAGAGACCCAGTACTTC.

The CDR3 is CAWNRGSGELFF. CDR3 coding DNA: TGTGCCTGGAACAGGGGGTCCGGGGAGCTGTTTTTT. V and J are TRBV30 and TRBJ2-2; the match to TRBD1 covers 8 bases. This CDR3 is built from 12 residues. Germline CDR1 GTSNPN, CDR2 SVGIG (reference sequence). V was clipped by 4 bases and J by 6 bases; unmatched bases: 1. Full variable domain (outside the CDR3, taken from reference TRBV30 and TRBJ2-2): SQTIHQWPATLVQPVGSPLSLECTVEGTSNPNLYWYRQAAGRGLQLLFYSVGIGQISSEVPQNLSASRPQDRQFILSSKKLLLSDSGFYLCAWNRGSGELFFGEGSRLTVL.

CDR3: CASSNETGGLYTGELFF. The CDR3 bases are TGTGCCAGCAGCAACGAAACAGGGGGCTTATACACCGGGGAGCTGTTTTTT. The rearrangement joins TRBV4-2 to TRBJ2-2, with 9 bases identical to TRBD1. The V and J ends lost 5 bases and 3 bases, in that order; junction bases with no gene match: 10. CDR3 length equals 17 residues. CDR1 and CDR2 (germline): LGHNA, YNFKEQ.

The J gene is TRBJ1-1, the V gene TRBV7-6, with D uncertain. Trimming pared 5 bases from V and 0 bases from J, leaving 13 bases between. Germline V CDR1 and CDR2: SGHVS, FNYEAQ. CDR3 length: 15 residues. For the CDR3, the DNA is TGTGCCAGCAGCCCTCAGGTAGGGATGAACACTGAAGCTTTCTTT. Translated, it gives CASSPQVGMNTEAFF.

The CDR3 DNA is TGTGCCAGCGACCGCGGGGGGATCGATGGCTACACCTTC. Protein product: CASDRGGIDGYTF. The V gene is TRBV11-2, the J gene TRBJ1-2, with D tentatively TRBD1 (5 bases). Trimming cost V 8 bases and J 6 bases, with 16 bases left between them. The CDR3 sequence is 13 residues long. The germline gives CDR1 SGHAT, CDR2 FQNNGV.